The 18 T cell receptor beta chains in this list originate from one sample, sequenced in a study of cytomegalovirus exposure and HLA in healthy donors. Both 60 Vbeta primers and 13 Jbeta primers went into the PCR. Profiled with immunoSEQ multiplex PCR; TCRdb holds only in-frame clones, not every one. The sample has about 100,000 clones, approximately 85% seen once. Material for sequencing was PBMCs. These receptors originate from a man aged 35-49 years in good health and CMV-seropositive.

This chain links TRBV10-3 with TRBJ2-2; TRBD2 aligns across 8 bases. The ends lost 3 bases at V and 2 bases at J; junction bases unmatched: 5. This CDR3 contains 16 residues. Germline CDR1 is ENHRY and CDR2 is SYGVKD. The CDR3 coding sequence is TGTGCCATCAGTGAAGTAGCGGGGAGCAACACCGGGGAGCTGTTTTTT. This encodes CAISEVAGSNTGELFF.

The chain recombines TRBV30 with TRBJ1-5; D remains unclear. The ends were cut back, 1 base at V and 2 bases at J, with 12 bases in the middle. The length of the CDR3 is 15 residues. Germline loops: CDR1 GTSNPN, CDR2 SVGIG (reference sequence). CDR3 bases: TGTGCCTGGAGTGCAATCGGCCAGGGCAATCAGCCCCAGCATTTT. It yields the protein CAWSAIGQGNQPQHF.

J is TRBJ1-4 and V is TRBV5-8, with D possibly being TRBD1 (5 bases). V shed 4 bases and J shed 5 bases, with 12 bases lying between them. Germline V gene lookup returns CDR1 SGHTS and CDR2 YDEGEE. This CDR3 is 14 amino acids long. CDR3 DNA: TGTGCCAGCAGCATAAACAGGCTCAATGAAAAACTGTTTTTT. Amino acid sequence: CASSINRLNEKLFF.

Here the CDR3 reads CASSVGTGRTEAFF. CDR3 nucleotide sequence: TGTGCCAGCAGCGTGGGGACAGGGCGGACTGAAGCTTTCTTT. V is TRBV9 and J is TRBJ1-1; TRBD1 aligns across 9 bases. The CDR3 is made up of 14 amino acids. V trimming: 2 bases; J trimming: 5 bases; junction bases outside the gene matches: 4. Germline CDR1 is SGDLS and CDR2 is YYNGEE.

CDR3 in amino acids: CASSLRGAGDEQFF. The CDR3 DNA is TGTGCCAGCAGCCTACGGGGGGCCGGGGATGAGCAGTTCTTC. The chain has TRBV7-9 and TRBJ2-1, with D possibly matching TRBD2 (7 bases). Per the germline V gene, CDR1 is SEHNR and CDR2 is FQNEAQ (reference sequence). V was trimmed by 5 bases and J by 8 bases, leaving 16 bases between them. This CDR3 is built from 14 residues.

This clone appeared a single time. The chain has TRBV6-5 and TRBJ2-5; the match to TRBD2 covers 11 bases. Germline CDR1 MNHEY, CDR2 SVGAGI. CDR3 length equals 14 residues. V gave up 6 bases and J gave up 6 bases; unmatched junction bases: 6. The CDR3 spells CASRPGLAVQTQYF. In DNA form, the CDR3 reads TGTGCCAGCAGACCGGGACTAGCGGTACAGACCCAGTACTTC.

This chain connects TRBV18 to TRBJ2-3, with 8 bases lining up with TRBD1. Germline V CDR1 and CDR2: KGHSH, LQKENI. The CDR3 is 16 amino acids. Trimming took 2 bases from V and 4 from J; bases not matched to a gene: 8. The CDR3 reads CASSPFQGARADTQYF. The CDR3 DNA reads TGTGCCAGCTCACCATTTCAGGGGGCGAGGGCAGATACGCAGTATTTT.

The rearrangement uses TRBV6-5 and TRBJ1-2; 7 nucleotides line up with TRBD1. CDR3 length: 12 residues. Germline V gene sequence: CDR1 MNHEY, CDR2 SVGAGI. V lost 5 bases to trimming and J lost 8 bases; unmatched junction nucleotides: 5. The CDR3 bases are TGTGCCAGCAGTGCAGGGGGGCTGGGCTACACCTTC. Its protein product is CASSAGGLGYTF.

In this sample, this clone turned up once. V gene TRBV27 combines with J gene TRBJ2-3; TRBD1 might be the D (6 bases). Trimming cost V 8 bases and J 2 bases, with 11 bases left between them. The CDR3 totals 13 residues. Germline assignment: CDR1 MNHEY and CDR2 SMNVEV (reference sequence). The CDR3 nucleotides read TGTGCCAGCGCGGACAGCTCCACAGATACGCAGTATTTT. This translates into CASADSSTDTQYF.

The chain links TRBV15 to TRBJ1-2; possible D gene TRBD1, 6 bases. This CDR3 spans 13 amino acids. Trimming pared 5 bases from V and 1 base from J, leaving 8 bases between. Germline lookup yields CDR1 LNHNV and CDR2 YYDKDF (reference sequence). CDR3 DNA sequence: TGTGCCACCAGCCCGGACAGTAACTATGGCTACACCTTC. It yields the protein CATSPDSNYGYTF.

The chain has TRBV9 and TRBJ2-7; no clear D gene. Trimming removed 3 bases from V and 2 bases from J, with 12 bases in between. CDR1 SGDLS and CDR2 YYNGEE come from the germline V gene. The CDR3 loop spans 14 amino acids. CDR3 region: CASSGTLSPYEQYF. The CDR3 DNA is TGTGCCAGCAGCGGTACTCTATCCCCCTACGAGCAGTACTTC. The variable domain in full, with the rest retrieved from reference TRBV9 and TRBJ2-7, is DSGVTQTPKHLITATGQRVTLRCSPRSGDLSVYWYQQSLDQGLQFLIQYYNGEERAKGNILERFSAQQFPDLHSELNLSSLELGDSALYFCASSGTLSPYEQYFGPGTRLTVT.

This sequence joins TRBV7-8 and TRBJ2-1; 15 positions match TRBD2. There are 16 residues in the CDR3. The V and J ends lost 5 bases and 13 bases, in that order; junction bases with no gene match: 12. CDR1 and CDR2 (germline): SGHVS, FQNEAQ. As DNA, the CDR3 is TGTGCCAGCAGCATTCAGGGACTAGCGGGAGGTTTGAGACAGTTCTTC. It translates to CASSIQGLAGGLRQFF.

The chain carries TRBV28 and TRBJ1-2, with 12 bases aligning to TRBD1. The germline gives CDR1 MDHEN, CDR2 SYDVKM. CDR3 length: 16 amino acids. With 6 bases clipped from V and 6 bases from J, the junction kept 11 bases outside the gene matches. The CDR3 DNA is TGTGCCAGCAGCAAAGCCGGGACAGGGGGCTCGGATGGCTACACCTTC. Protein sequence: CASSKAGTGGSDGYTF.

This clone was detected only a few times. The chain combines TRBV2 with TRBJ1-2; the match to TRBD1 covers 7 bases. V trimming: 5 bases; J trimming: 4 bases; junction bases outside the gene matches: 10. The CDR3 is 15 residues long. Looked up from germline, CDR1 is SNHLY and CDR2 is FYNNEI. The CDR3 nucleotides are TGTGCCAGCAGTTCACAGACAGGGACGATCTATGGCTACACCTTC. Encoded protein: CASSSQTGTIYGYTF.

The gene calls are TRBV5-1 and TRBJ1-2, with D unclear. V was pared by 4 bases and J by 5 bases, with 18 bases between. The CDR3 sequence is 15 residues long. Germline CDR1 and CDR2: SGHRS and YFSETQ. As DNA, the CDR3 is TGCGCCAGCAGCCCGGAGGGTACATCTTATTATGGCTACACCTTC. This codes for CASSPEGTSYYGYTF.

The V gene is TRBV4-1, the J gene TRBJ1-5; 7 bases fit TRBD1. The V gene end was trimmed by 4 bases and the J gene end by 4 bases; junction bases not matched to a gene: 1. Germline-derived CDR1 and CDR2 are MGHRA and YSYEKL. The length of the CDR3 is 13 residues. CDR3: CASSRDRNQPQHF. For the CDR3, the DNA is TGCGCCAGCAGCCGGGACAGAAATCAGCCCCAGCATTTT.

The chain links TRBV10-3 to TRBJ2-7; 7 positions agree with TRBD1. The germline V gene encodes CDR1 ENHRY and CDR2 SYGVKD. The CDR3 spans 14 residues. V lost 4 bases to trimming and J lost 5 bases; unmatched junction nucleotides: 8. CDR3 region: CAISARGGEDEQYF. In DNA form, the CDR3 reads TGTGCCATCAGTGCCAGAGGGGGCGAGGACGAGCAGTACTTC.

The chain is built from TRBV10-3 and TRBJ2-1, with TRBD2 matching over 9 bases. Germline loops: CDR1 ENHRY, CDR2 SYGVKD. This CDR3 spans 15 amino acids. V shed 3 bases, J shed 8 bases, and the junction held 8 bases outside the gene matches. The CDR3 is CAISEGGRAGHEQFF. CDR3 coding DNA: TGTGCCATCAGTGAAGGCGGGAGGGCCGGGCATGAGCAGTTCTTC.